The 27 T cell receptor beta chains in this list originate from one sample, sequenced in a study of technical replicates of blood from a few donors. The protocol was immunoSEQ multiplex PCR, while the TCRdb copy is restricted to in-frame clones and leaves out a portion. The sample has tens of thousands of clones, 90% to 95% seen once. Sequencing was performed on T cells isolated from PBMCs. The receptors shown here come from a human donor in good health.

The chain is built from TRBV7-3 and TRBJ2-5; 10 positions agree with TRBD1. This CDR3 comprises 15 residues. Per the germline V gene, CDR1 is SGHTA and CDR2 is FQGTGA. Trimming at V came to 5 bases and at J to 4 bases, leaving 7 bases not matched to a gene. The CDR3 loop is CASSRTGQGSETQYF. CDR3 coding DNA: TGTGCCAGCAGCCGCACGGGACAGGGGTCAGAGACCCAGTACTTC. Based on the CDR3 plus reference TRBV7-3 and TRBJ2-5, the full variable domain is GAGVSQTPSNKVTEKGKYVELRCDPISGHTALYWYRQSLGQGPEFLIYFQGTGAADDSGLPNDRFFAVRPEGSVSTLKIQRTERGDSAVYLCASSRTGQGSETQYFGPGTRLLVL.

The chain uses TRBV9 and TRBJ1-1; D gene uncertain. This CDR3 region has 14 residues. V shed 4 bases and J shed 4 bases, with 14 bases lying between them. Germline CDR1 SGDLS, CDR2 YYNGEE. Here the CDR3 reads CASSPRLQSTEAFF. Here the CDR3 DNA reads TGTGCCAGCAGCCCGAGGTTACAAAGCACTGAAGCTTTCTTT. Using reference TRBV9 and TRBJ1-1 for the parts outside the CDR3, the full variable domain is DSGVTQTPKHLITATGQRVTLRCSPRSGDLSVYWYQQSLDQGLQFLIQYYNGEERAKGNILERFSAQQFPDLHSELNLSSLELGDSALYFCASSPRLQSTEAFFGQGTRLTVV.

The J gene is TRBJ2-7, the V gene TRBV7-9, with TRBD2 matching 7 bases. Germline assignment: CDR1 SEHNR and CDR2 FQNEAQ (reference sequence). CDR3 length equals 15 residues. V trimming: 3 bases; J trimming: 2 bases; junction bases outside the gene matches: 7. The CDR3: CASSFLAGTTYEQYF. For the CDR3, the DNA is TGTGCCAGCAGCTTTCTTGCCGGGACTACCTACGAGCAGTACTTC.

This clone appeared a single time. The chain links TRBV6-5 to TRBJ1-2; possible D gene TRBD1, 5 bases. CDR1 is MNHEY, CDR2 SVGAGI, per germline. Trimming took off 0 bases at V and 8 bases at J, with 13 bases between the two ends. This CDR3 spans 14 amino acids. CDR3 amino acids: CASSYSYGGGGYTF. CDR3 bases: TGTGCCAGCAGTTACTCGTACGGGGGGGGAGGCTACACCTTC.

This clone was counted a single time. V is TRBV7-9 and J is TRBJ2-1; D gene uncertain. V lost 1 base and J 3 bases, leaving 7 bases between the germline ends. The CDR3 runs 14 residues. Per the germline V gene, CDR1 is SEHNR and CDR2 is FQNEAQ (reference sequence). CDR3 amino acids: CASSLDSFYNEQFF. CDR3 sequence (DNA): TGTGCCAGCAGCTTAGACAGCTTCTACAATGAGCAGTTCTTC.

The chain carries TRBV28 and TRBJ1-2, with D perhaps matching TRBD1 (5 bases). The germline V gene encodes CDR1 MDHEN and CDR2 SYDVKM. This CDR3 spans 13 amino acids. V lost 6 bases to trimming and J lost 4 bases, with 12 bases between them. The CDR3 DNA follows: TGTGCCAGCAGCCGAGATGACAGCTATGGCTACACCTTC. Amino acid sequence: CASSRDDSYGYTF.

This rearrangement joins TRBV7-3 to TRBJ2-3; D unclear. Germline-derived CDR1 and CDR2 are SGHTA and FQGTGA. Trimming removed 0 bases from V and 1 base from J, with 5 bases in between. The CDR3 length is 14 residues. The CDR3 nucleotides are TGTGCCAGCAGCTTAACGGCGGGCACAGATACGCAGTATTTT. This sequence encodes CASSLTAGTDTQYF.

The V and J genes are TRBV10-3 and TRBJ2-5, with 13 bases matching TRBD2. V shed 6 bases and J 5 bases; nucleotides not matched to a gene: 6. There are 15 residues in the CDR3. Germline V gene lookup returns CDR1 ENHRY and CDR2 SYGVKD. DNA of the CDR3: TGTGCCATCAGGCCCGGGACTAGCGGGACCGAGACCCAGTACTTC. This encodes CAIRPGTSGTETQYF.

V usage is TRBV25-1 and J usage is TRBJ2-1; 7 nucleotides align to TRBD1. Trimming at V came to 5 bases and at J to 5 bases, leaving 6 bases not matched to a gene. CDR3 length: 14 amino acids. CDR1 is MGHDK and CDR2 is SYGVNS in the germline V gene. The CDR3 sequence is CASSRDSLNNEQFF. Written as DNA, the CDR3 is TGTGCCAGCAGTAGGGACAGCTTAAACAATGAGCAGTTCTTC.

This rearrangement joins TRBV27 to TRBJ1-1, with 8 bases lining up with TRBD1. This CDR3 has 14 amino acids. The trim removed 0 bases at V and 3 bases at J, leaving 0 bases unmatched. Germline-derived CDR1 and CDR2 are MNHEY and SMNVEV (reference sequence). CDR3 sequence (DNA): TGTGCCAGCAGTTTATCCAGGGGGCACACTGAAGCTTTCTTT. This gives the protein CASSLSRGHTEAFF.

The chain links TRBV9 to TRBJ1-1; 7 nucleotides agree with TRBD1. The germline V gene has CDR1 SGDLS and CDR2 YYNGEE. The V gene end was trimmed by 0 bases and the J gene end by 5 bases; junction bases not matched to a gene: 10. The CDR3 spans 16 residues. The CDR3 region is CASSVGVGQGETEAFF. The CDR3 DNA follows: TGTGCCAGCAGCGTAGGAGTAGGGCAGGGGGAAACTGAAGCTTTCTTT.

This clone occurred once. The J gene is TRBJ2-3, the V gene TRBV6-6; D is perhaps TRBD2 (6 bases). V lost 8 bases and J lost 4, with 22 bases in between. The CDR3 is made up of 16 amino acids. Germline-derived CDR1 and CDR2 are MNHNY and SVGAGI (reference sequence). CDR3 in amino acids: CASPLNTAGLADTQYF. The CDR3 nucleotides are TGTGCCAGCCCCTTGAATACCGCGGGGTTAGCAGATACGCAGTATTTT.

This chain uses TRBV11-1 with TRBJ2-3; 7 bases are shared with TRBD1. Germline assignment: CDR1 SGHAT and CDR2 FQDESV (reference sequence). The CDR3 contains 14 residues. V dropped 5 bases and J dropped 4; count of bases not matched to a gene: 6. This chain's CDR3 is CASSLDRASDTQYF. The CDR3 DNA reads TGTGCCAGCAGCCTCGACAGGGCCTCAGATACGCAGTATTTT.

The CDR3 here is CSVFNPGQGSEAFF. Here the CDR3 DNA reads TGCAGCGTTTTTAATCCGGGACAGGGCAGTGAAGCTTTCTTT. The chain uses TRBV29-1 and TRBJ1-1; 9 nucleotides align to TRBD1. CDR3 length equals 14 residues. The V and J ends lost 5 bases and 7 bases, in that order; junction bases with no gene match: 11. From germline, CDR1 is SQVTM and CDR2 ANQGSEA.

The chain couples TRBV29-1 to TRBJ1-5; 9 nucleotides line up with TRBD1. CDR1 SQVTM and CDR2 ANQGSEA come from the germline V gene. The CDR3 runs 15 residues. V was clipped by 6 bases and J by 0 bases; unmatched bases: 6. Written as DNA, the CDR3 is TGCAGCGTAAAAACAGGGGGCCATAGCAATCAGCCCCAGCATTTT. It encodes CSVKTGGHSNQPQHF.

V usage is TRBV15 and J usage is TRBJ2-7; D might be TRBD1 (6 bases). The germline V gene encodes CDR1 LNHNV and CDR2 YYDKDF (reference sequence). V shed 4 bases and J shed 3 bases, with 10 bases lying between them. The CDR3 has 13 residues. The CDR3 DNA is TGTGCCACCAGCACGAGGGACAACTACGAGCAGTACTTC. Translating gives CATSTRDNYEQYF.

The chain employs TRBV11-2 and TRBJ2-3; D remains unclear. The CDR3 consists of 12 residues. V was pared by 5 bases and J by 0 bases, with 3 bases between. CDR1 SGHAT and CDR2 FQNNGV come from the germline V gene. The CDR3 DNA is TGTGCCAGCAGCCTGAGCACAGATACGCAGTATTTT. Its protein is CASSLSTDTQYF. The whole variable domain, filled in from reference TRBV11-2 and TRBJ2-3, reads EAGVAQSPRYKIIEKRQSVAFWCNPISGHATLYWYQQILGQGPKLLIQFQNNGVVDDSQLPKDRFSAERLKGVDSTLKIQPAKLEDSAVYLCASSLSTDTQYFGPGTRLTVL.

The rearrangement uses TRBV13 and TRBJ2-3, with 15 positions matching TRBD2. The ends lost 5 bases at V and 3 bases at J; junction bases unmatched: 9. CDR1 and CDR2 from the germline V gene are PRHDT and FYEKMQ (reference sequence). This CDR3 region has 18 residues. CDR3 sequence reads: CASSERTSGRAITDTQYF. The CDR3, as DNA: TGTGCCAGCAGCGAAAGGACTAGCGGGAGGGCCATTACAGATACGCAGTATTTT.

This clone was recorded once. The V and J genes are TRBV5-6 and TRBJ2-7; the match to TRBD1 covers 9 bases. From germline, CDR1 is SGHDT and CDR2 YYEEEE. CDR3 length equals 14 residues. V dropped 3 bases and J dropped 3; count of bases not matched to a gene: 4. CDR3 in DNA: TGTGCCAGCAGCTGGACAGGGGTTATCTACGAGCAGTACTTC. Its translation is CASSWTGVIYEQYF.

The chain's CDR3 is CAWRPTSEETQYF. As DNA, the CDR3 is TGTGCCTGGAGGCCGACTAGCGAGGAGACCCAGTACTTC. The V call is TRBV30, the J call TRBJ2-5; 8 bases align to TRBD2. V dropped 3 bases and J dropped 5; count of bases not matched to a gene: 5. This CDR3 contains 13 residues. The V gene's germline CDR1 is GTSNPN and CDR2 SVGIG (reference sequence).

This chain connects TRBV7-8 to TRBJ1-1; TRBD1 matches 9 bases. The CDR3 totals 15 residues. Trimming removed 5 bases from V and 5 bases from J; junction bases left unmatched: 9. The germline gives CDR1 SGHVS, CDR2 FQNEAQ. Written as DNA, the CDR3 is TGTGCCAGCAGCATAACCGGGACAGGGAGGACTGAAGCTTTCTTT. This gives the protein CASSITGTGRTEAFF.

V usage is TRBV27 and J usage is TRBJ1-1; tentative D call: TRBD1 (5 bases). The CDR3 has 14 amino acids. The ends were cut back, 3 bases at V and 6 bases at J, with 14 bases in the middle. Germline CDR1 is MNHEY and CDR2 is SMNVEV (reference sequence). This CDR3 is CASSFLSGRAEAFF. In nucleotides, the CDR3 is TGTGCCAGCAGTTTTTTATCAGGGAGGGCTGAAGCTTTCTTT.

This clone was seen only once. Here the CDR3 reads CASSHRGGEQFF. The CDR3 DNA reads as TGTGCCAGCAGCCATCGGGGGGGTGAGCAGTTCTTC. V is TRBV25-1 and J is TRBJ2-1, with 8 positions matching TRBD2. Germline-derived CDR1 and CDR2 are MGHDK and SYGVNS. This CDR3 region has 12 residues. Trimming cost V 6 bases and J 9 bases; bases outside gene matches: 4.

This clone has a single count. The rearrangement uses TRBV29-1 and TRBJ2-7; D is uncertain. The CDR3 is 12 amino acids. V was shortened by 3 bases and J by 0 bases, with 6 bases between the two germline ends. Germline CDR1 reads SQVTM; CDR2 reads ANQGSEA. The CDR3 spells CSVDSGSYEQYF. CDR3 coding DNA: TGCAGCGTTGATTCAGGCTCCTACGAGCAGTACTTC.

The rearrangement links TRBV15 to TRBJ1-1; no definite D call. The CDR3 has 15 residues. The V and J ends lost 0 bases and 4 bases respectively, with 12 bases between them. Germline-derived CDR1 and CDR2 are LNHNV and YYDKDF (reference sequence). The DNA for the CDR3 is TGTGCCACCAGCAGAGAGGCCGCGGGGTTCACTGAAGCTTTCTTT. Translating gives CATSREAAGFTEAFF.

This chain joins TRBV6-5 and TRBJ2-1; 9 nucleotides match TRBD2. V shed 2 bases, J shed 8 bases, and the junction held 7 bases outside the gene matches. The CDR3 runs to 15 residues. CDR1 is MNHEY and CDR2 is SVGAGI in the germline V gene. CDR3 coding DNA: TGTGCCAGCAGTTACGGTCTAGCGGGAACTTATGAGCAGTTCTTC. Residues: CASSYGLAGTYEQFF.

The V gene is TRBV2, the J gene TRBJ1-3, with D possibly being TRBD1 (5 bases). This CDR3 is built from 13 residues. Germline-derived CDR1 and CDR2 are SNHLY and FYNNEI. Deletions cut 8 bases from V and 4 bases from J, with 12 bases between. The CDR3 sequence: CASGGTAGNTIYF. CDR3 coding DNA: TGTGCCAGCGGAGGGACGGCAGGAAACACCATATATTTT.